The entry below gives a single T cell receptor beta chain sequence along with its context. Its cognate antigen is unknown. The record originates from a study of T cell responses to AZD1222 COVID-19 vaccine. This CDR3 has 14 amino acids. V lost 0 bases, J lost 5 bases, and 12 bases lay in between. The germline gives CDR1 SGHDT, CDR2 YYEEEE. Here immunoSEQ multiplex PCR was the method, and the copy in TCRdb shows in-frame clones only, minus some. The sample includes 130,000 or so clones, 92% seen only once; the top ten take 3.5% to 4.5%. The study's findings and limits: A mostly white British donor set with more females was recruited, and clonal diversity was possibly underestimated.

The sequence derives from an adult who received the AZD1222 COVID-19 vaccine. The chain employs TRBV5-6 and TRBJ2-7, with D possibly matching TRBD2 (6 bases). The sample was peripheral blood, taken 28 days after the second AZD1222 dose. The CDR3 loop is CASSLVNRRDEQYF. In nucleotides, the CDR3 is TGTGCCAGCAGCTTGGTGAATAGGAGGGACGAGCAGTACTTC.